These 8 T cell receptor beta chains were all obtained from the same sample, sequenced in a study of patients and donors after allogeneic stem cell transplantation. TCRdb used MiXCR to reprocess the RT-PCR reads, holding one entry per CDR3 protein. The profile covers 1,500 to 2,000 distinct CDR3 sequences, with approximately 4.7% appearing a single time and about 30% taken by the ten largest. The sequencing sample was made of blood, either unsorted or a sorted T cell fraction (not recorded which). Every receptor here comes from a human donor who was either an allogeneic HSCT recipient or a stem cell or donor lymphocyte infusion donor (not recorded which). It is not recorded whose cells these are; they may come from a transplant donor.

In this sample, this clonotype turned up a few times. The chain employs TRBV4-1 and TRBJ2-7; D remains unclear. The V gene lost 0 bases and the J gene lost 0 bases, with 6 bases spanning the gap. CDR3 length: 14 amino acids. CDR1 and CDR2 (germline): MGHRA, YSYEKL. The CDR3 loop is CASSQDSGSYEQYF. The CDR3, as DNA: TGCGCCAGCAGCCAAGATTCAGGCTCCTACGAGCAGTACTTC.

This clonotype is labeled as medium-sized. The chain recombines TRBV7-8 with TRBJ2-3, with 12 positions matching TRBD2. The J segment lost 6 bases and the V segment lost 1 base, leaving 8 bases of the junction unmatched. This CDR3 spans 17 amino acids. Per the germline V gene, CDR1 is SGHVS and CDR2 is FQNEAQ. The CDR3, as DNA: TGTGCCAGCAGCTTAGAGGGTCGACTAGCGGGAGCTGATACGCAGTATTTT. This gives the protein CASSLEGRLAGADTQYF. Full variable domain (missing parts from reference TRBV7-8 and TRBJ2-3): GAGVSQSPRYKVAKRGQDVALRCDPISGHVSLFWYQQALGQGPEFLTYFQNEAQLDKSGLPSDRFFAERPEGSVSTLKIQRTQQEDSAVYLCASSLEGRLAGADTQYFGPGTRLTVL.

J is TRBJ1-2 and V is TRBV7-8; 7 bases are shared with TRBD1. With 6 bases clipped from V and 0 bases from J, the junction kept 4 bases outside the gene matches. CDR3 size: 14 residues. Germline CDR1 SGHVS, CDR2 FQNEAQ. CDR3 amino acids: CASSWTGANYGYTF. CDR3 nucleotides: TGTGCCAGCAGTTGGACAGGAGCTAACTATGGCTACACCTTC.

The chain has TRBV10-3 and TRBJ1-1; D is uncertain. The V and J ends lost 3 bases and 5 bases respectively, with 7 bases between them. Looked up from germline, CDR1 is ENHRY and CDR2 is SYGVKD. The CDR3 sequence is 12 residues long. The CDR3 loop reads CAISEPGTEAFF. CDR3 bases: TGTGCCATCAGTGAACCGGGGACTGAAGCTTTCTTT.

By frequency in the sample, this clonotype is large. The chain joins TRBV7-8 to TRBJ2-1; D is perhaps TRBD2 (5 bases). Germline assignment: CDR1 SGHVS and CDR2 FQNEAQ. This CDR3 contains 15 residues. The V gene lost 2 bases and the J gene lost 8 bases, with 16 bases spanning the gap. The chain's CDR3 is CASSLLDYPGDEQFF. CDR3 DNA: TGTGCCAGCAGCTTACTCGACTATCCCGGCGATGAGCAGTTCTTC. Complete variable domain (other parts from reference TRBV7-8 and TRBJ2-1): GAGVSQSPRYKVAKRGQDVALRCDPISGHVSLFWYQQALGQGPEFLTYFQNEAQLDKSGLPSDRFFAERPEGSVSTLKIQRTQQEDSAVYLCASSLLDYPGDEQFFGPGTRLTVL.

Judged by abundance, this clonotype is medium-sized. V and J are TRBV6-5 and TRBJ1-2; 7 nucleotides align to TRBD1. The CDR3 runs to 15 residues. V was clipped by 5 bases and J by 0 bases; unmatched bases: 6. Germline V gives CDR1 MNHEY, CDR2 SVGAGI. The CDR3 nucleotides are TGTGCCAGCAGTACACAGGGGAAAGCTAACTATGGCTACACCTTC. This sequence encodes CASSTQGKANYGYTF.

This clonotype is termed large (0.1 to 1%). The V gene is TRBV20-1, the J gene TRBJ2-7; D gene ambiguous. The germline V and J ends were trimmed by 3 bases and 6 bases, with 9 bases remaining between them. The CDR3 consists of 11 residues. Germline V CDR1 and CDR2: DFQATT, SNEGSKA (reference sequence). CDR3 DNA: TGCAGTGCTAGTTATGGAACCGAGCAGTACTTC. It encodes CSASYGTEQYF.

This clonotype is labeled as medium-sized (0.01 to 0.1%). The J gene is TRBJ2-7, the V gene TRBV20-1; 8 bases match TRBD2. The V gene's germline CDR1 is DFQATT and CDR2 SNEGSKA (reference sequence). J was trimmed by 2 bases and V by 5 bases; bases with no gene match: 8. The CDR3 runs 14 residues. CDR3 sequence: CSASDTSGPYEQYF. The CDR3 nucleotides are TGCAGTGCTTCAGACACTAGCGGCCCCTACGAGCAGTACTTC.